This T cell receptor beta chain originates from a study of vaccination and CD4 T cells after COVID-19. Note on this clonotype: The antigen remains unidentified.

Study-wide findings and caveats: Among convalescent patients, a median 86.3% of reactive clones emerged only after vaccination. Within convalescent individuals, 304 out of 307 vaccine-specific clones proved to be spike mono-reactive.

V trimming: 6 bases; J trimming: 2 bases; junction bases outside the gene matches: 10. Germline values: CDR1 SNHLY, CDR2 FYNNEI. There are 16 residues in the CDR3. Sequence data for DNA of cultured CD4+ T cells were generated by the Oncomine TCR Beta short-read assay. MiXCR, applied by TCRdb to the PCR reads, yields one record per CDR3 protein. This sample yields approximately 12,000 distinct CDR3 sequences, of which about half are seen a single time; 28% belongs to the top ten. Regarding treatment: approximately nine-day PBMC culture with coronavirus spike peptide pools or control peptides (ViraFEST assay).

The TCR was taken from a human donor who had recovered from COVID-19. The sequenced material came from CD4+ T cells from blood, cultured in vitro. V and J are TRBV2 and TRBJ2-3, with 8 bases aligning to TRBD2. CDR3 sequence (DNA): TGTGCCAGCAGCCCCAGGGCGGGGGGCTACACAGATACGCAGTATTTT. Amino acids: CASSPRAGGYTDTQYF.